This TCR beta chain was sequenced in a study of long-term antiretroviral therapy in people with HIV. Study outcomes and limitations: Comparison with controls showed narrower CDR3 length ranges in HIV repertoires. The repertoire was dominated at all time points by clones expanded before ART.

Concerning this clone itself: Its cognate antigen is unknown.

The libraries were made with immunoSEQ v3.0 at survey level. Assay: immunoSEQ multiplex PCR; the TCRdb copy retains only in-frame clones and omits some. The data contain roughly 25,000 clones, roughly 82% of them singletons. Looked up from germline, CDR1 is SGHDT and CDR2 is YYEEEE. The CDR3 has 15 amino acids. With 1 base removed from V and 1 base from J, the gap between germline ends came to 9 bases. The source was unsorted PBMCs, collected 1.1 years before starting antiretroviral therapy. The receptor was isolated from a woman younger than 45 with HIV. This sequence joins TRBV5-6 and TRBJ1-5; tentatively, D is TRBD1 (6 bases). Here the CDR3 DNA reads TGTGCCAGCAGCTTGAGGGGGTGGAGCAATCAGCCCCAGCATTTT. Amino acid sequence: CASSLRGWSNQPQHF.